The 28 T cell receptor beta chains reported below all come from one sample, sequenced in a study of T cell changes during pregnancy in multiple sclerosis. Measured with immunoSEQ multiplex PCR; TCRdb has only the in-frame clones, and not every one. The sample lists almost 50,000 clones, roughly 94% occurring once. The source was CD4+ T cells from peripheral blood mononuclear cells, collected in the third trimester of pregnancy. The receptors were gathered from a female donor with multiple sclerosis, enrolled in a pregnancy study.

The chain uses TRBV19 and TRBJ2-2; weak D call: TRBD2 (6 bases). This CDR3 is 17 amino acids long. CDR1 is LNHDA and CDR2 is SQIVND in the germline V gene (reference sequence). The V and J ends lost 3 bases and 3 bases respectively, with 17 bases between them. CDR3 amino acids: CASSIWRAPRDTGELFF. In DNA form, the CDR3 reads TGTGCCAGTAGTATTTGGAGGGCCCCCCGGGACACCGGGGAGCTGTTTTTT. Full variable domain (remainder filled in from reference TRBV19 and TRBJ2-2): DGGITQSPKYLFRKEGQNVTLSCEQNLNHDAMYWYRQDPGQGLRLIYYSQIVNDFQKGDIAEGYSVSREKKESFPLTVTSAQKNPTAFYLCASSIWRAPRDTGELFFGEGSRLTVL.

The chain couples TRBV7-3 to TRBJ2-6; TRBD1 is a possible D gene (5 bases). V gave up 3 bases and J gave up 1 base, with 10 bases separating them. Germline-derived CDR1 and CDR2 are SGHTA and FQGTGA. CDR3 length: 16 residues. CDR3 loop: CASSLPDKSGANVLTF. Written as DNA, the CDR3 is TGTGCCAGCAGCTTGCCGGACAAGTCTGGGGCCAACGTCCTGACTTTC. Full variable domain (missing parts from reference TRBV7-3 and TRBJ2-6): GAGVSQTPSNKVTEKGKYVELRCDPISGHTALYWYRQSLGQGPEFLIYFQGTGAADDSGLPNDRFFAVRPEGSVSTLKIQRTERGDSAVYLCASSLPDKSGANVLTFGAGSRLTVL.

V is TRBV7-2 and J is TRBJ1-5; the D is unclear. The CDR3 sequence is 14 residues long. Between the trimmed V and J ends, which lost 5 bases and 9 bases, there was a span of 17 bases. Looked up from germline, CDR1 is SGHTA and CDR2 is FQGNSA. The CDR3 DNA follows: TGTGCCAGCAGCCCAATCGGCAGATCGGGGCCCCAGCATTTT. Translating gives CASSPIGRSGPQHF.

CDR3 DNA sequence: TGTGCCAGCAGCGTGGGACTAGGAGTAGTCGGTCCGCAGTTCTTC. This codes for CASSVGLGVVGPQFF. The genes are TRBV5-8 and TRBJ2-1; 8 bases agree with TRBD2. The CDR3 consists of 15 residues. CDR1 is SGHTS and CDR2 is YDEGEE in the germline V gene. The junction had 15 bases not matched to a gene; V was cut back by 4 bases and J by 12 bases.

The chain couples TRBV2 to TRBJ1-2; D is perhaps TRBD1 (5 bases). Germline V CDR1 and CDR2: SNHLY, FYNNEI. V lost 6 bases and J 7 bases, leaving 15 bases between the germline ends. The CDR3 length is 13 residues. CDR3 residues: CASRDQGYGGYTF. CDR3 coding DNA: TGTGCCAGCAGGGATCAGGGATACGGTGGCTACACCTTC.

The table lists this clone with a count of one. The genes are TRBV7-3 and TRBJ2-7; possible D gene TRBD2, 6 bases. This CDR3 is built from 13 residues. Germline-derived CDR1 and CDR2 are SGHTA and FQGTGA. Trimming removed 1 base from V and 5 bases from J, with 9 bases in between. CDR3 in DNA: TGTGCCAGCAGCTTAAATGCGGGGAACGAGCAGTACTTC. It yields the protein CASSLNAGNEQYF.

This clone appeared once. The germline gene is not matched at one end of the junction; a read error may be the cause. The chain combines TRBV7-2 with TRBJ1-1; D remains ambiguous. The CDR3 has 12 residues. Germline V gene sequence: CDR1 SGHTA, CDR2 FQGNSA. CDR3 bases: TGTGCCAGCAGCTTATGGAACAGTGAAGCTTTCTTT. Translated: CASSLWNSEAFF.

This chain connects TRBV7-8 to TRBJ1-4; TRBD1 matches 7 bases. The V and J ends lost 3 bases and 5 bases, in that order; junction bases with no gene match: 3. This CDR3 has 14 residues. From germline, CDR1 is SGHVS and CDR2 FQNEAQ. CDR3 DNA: TGTGCCAGCAGCTTTGGCAGGGGGAATGAAAAACTGTTTTTT. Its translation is CASSFGRGNEKLFF.

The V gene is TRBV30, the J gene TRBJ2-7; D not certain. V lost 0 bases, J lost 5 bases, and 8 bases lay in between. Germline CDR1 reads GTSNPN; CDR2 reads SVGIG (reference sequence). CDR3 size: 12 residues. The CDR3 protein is CAWSVFVDEQYF. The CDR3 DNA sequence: TGTGCCTGGAGTGTATTTGTAGACGAGCAGTACTTC.

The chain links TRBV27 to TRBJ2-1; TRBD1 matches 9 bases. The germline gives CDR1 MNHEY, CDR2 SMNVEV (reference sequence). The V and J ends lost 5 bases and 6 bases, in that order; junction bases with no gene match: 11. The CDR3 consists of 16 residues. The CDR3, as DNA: TGTGCCAGCAGTGATTCGCGGGACAGGGTGGTCAATGAGCAGTTCTTC. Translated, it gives CASSDSRDRVVNEQFF.

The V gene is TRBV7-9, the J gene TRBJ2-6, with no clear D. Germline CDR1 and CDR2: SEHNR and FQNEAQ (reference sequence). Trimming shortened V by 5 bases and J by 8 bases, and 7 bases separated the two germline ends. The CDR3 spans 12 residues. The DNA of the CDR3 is TGTGCCAGCAGCACTGAGACCAACGTCCTGACTTTC. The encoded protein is CASSTETNVLTF.

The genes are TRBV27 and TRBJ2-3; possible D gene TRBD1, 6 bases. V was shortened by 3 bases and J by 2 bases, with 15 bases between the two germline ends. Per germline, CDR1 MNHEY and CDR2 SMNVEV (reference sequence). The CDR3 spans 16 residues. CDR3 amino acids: CASSFIRGQNTDTQYF. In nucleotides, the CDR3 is TGTGCCAGCAGTTTCATAAGGGGACAAAACACAGATACGCAGTATTTT.

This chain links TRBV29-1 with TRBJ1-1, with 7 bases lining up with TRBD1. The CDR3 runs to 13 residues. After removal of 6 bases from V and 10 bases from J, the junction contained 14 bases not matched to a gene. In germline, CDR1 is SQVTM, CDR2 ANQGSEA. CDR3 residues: CSVTGTAQDRAFF. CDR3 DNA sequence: TGCAGCGTCACCGGGACAGCGCAGGATCGAGCTTTCTTT.

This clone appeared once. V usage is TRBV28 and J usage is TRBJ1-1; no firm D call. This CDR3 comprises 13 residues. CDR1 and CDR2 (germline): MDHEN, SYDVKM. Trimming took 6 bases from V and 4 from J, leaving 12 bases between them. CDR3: CASSPSYRTEAFF. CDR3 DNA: TGTGCCAGCAGCCCTTCTTATCGCACTGAAGCTTTCTTT.

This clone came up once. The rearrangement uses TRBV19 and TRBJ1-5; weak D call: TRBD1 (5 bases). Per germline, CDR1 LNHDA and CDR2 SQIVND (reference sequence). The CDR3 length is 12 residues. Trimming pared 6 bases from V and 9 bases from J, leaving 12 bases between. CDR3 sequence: CASRGLQGPQHF. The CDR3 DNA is TGTGCCAGTAGGGGGCTTCAAGGGCCCCAGCATTTT.

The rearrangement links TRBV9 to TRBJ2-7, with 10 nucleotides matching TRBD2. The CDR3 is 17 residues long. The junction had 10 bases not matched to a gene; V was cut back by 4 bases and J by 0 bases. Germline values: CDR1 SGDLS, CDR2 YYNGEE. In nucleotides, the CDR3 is TGTGCCAGCAGCCCCGGGGCTAGCGGGAGACTCTCCTACGAGCAGTACTTC. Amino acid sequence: CASSPGASGRLSYEQYF.

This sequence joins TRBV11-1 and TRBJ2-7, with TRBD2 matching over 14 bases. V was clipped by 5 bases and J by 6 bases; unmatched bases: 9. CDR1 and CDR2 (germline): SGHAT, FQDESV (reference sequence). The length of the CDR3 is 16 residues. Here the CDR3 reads CASSKGLAGVFAEQYF. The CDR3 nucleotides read TGTGCCAGCAGCAAGGGACTAGCGGGAGTGTTCGCCGAGCAGTACTTC.

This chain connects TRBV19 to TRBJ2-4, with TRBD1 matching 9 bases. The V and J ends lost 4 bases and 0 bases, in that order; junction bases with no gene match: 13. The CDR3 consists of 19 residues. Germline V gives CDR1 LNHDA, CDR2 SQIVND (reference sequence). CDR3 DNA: TGTGCCAGTAGTACAGCCGGGACAGGGATTGGGATAGCCAAAAACATTCAGTACTTC. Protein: CASSTAGTGIGIAKNIQYF.

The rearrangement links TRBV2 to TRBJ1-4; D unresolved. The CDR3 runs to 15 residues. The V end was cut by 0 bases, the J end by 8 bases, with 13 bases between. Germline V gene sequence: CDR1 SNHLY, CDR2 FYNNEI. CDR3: CASSEAGGNQEKLFF. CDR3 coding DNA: TGTGCCAGCAGTGAAGCGGGAGGTAATCAAGAAAAACTGTTTTTT.

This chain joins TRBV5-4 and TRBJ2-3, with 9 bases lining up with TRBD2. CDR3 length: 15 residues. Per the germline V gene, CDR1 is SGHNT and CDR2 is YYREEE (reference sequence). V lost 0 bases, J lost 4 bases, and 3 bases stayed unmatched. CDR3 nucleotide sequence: TGTGCCAGCAGCTTGGTTAGCGGGGGTCCAGATACGCAGTATTTT. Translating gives CASSLVSGGPDTQYF.

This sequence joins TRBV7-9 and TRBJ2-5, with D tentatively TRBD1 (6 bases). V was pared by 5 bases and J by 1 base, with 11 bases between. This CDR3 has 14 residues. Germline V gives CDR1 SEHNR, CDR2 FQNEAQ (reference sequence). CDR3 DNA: TGTGCCAGCAGCCTACGACAGGCCCAAGAGACCCAGTACTTC. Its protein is CASSLRQAQETQYF.

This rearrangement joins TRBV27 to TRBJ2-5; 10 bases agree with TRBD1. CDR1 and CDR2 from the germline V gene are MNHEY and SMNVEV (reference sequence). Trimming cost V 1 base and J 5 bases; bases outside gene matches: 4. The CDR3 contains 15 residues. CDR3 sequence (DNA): TGTGCCAGCAGTTTATGGACAGGGGGTAGCGAGACCCAGTACTTC. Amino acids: CASSLWTGGSETQYF.

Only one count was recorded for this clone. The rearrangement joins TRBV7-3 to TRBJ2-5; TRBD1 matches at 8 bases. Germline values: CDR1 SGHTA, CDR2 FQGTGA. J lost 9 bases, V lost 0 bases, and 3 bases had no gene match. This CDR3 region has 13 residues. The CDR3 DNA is TGTGCCAGCAGCTTAACGCCAGGGGGCTCCCAGTACTTC. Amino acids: CASSLTPGGSQYF.

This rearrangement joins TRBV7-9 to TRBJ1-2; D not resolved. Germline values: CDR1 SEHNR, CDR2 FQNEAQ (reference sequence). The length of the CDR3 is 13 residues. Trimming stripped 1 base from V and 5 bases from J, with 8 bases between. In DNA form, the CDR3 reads TGTGCCAGCAGCTTAGGGGCCCAATATGGCTACACCTTC. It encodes CASSLGAQYGYTF.

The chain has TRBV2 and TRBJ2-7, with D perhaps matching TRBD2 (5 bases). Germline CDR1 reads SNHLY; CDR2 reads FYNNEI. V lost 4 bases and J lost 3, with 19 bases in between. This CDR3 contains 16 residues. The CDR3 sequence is CASSVRGLRLDYEQYF. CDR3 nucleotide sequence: TGTGCCAGCAGTGTACGGGGATTAAGATTGGACTACGAGCAGTACTTC.

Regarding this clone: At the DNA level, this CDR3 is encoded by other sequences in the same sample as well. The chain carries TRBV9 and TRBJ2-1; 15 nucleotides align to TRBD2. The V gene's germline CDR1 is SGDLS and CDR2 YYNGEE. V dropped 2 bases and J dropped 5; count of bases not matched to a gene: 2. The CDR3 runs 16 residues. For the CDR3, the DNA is TGTGCCAGCAGCGTCGGACTAGCGGGGGGGGACAATGAGCAGTTCTTC. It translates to CASSVGLAGGDNEQFF.

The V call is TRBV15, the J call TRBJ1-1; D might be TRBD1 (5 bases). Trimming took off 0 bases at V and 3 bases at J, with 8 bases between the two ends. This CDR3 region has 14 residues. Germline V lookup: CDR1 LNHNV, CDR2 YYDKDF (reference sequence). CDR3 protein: CATSREVRDTEAFF. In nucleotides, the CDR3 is TGTGCCACCAGCAGAGAGGTCAGGGACACTGAAGCTTTCTTT.

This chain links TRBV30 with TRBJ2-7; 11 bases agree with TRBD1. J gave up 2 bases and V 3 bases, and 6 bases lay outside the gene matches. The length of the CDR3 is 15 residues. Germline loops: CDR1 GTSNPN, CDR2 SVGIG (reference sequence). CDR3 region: CAWSLGQGGTYEQYF. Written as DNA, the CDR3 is TGTGCCTGGAGCTTGGGACAGGGGGGAACCTACGAGCAGTACTTC.